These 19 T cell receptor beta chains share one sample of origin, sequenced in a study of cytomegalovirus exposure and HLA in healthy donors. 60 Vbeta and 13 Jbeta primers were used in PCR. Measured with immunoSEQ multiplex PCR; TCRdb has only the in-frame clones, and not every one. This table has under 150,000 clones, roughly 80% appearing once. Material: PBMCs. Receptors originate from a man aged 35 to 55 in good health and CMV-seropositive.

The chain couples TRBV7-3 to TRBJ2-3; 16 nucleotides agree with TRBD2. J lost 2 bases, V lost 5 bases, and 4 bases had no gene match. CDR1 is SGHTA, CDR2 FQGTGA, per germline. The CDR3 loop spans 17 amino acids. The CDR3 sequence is CASSLGLAGGITDTQYF. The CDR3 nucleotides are TGTGCCAGCAGCCTGGGACTAGCGGGAGGGATCACAGATACGCAGTATTTT.

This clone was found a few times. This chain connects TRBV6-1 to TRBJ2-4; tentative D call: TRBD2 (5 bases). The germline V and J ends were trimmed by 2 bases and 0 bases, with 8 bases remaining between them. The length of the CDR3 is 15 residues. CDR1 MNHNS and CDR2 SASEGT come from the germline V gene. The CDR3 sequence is CASSESAGAKNIQYF. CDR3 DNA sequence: TGTGCCAGCAGTGAATCGGCGGGAGCCAAAAACATTCAGTACTTC.

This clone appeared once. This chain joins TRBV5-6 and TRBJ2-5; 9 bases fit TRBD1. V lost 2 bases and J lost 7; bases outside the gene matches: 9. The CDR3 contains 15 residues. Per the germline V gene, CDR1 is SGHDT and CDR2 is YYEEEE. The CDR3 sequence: CASSFRDRVAGTQYF. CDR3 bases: TGTGCCAGCAGCTTTCGGGACAGGGTGGCGGGGACCCAGTACTTC.

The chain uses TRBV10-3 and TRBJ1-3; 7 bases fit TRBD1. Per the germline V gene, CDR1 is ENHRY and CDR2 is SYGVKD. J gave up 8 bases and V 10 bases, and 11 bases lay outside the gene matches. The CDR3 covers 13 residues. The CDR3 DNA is TGTGCCACGAAACAGGGGAGTGGGGACACCATATATTTT. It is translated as CATKQGSGDTIYF.

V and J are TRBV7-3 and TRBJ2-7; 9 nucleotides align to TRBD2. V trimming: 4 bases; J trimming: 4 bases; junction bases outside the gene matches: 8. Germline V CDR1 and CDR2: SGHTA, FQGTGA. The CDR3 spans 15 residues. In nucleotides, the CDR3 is TGTGCCAGCAGCTCCCTTAGCGGGAGCGGTTACGAGCAGTACTTC. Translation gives CASSSLSGSGYEQYF.

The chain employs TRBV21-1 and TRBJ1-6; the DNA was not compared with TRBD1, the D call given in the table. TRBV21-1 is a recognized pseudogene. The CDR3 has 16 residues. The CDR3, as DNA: TGTGCCAGCAGCAAAGCGTCAAGTGGTGGCCGTTCACCCCTCCACTTT. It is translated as CASSKASSGGRSPLHF.

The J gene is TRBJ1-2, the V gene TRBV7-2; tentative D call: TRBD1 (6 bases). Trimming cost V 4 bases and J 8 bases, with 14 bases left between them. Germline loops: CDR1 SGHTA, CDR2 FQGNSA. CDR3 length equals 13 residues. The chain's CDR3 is CASSSDRLGGYTF. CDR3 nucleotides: TGTGCCAGCAGCTCCGACAGGTTGGGGGGCTACACCTTC.

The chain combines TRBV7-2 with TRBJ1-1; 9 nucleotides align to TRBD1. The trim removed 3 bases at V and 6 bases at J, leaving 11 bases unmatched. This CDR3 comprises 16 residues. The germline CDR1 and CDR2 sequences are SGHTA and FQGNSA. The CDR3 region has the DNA TGTGCCAGCAGCTTCTTAGGGGACAGGGATACTGCTGAAGCTTTCTTT. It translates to CASSFLGDRDTAEAFF.

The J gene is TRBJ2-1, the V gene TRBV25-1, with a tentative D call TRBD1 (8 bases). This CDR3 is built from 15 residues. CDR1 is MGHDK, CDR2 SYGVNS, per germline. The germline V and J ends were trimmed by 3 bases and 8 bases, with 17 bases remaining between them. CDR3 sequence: CASSDNRGRGDEQFF. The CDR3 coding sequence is TGTGCCAGCAGTGACAACAGGGGGAGGGGGGATGAGCAGTTCTTC.

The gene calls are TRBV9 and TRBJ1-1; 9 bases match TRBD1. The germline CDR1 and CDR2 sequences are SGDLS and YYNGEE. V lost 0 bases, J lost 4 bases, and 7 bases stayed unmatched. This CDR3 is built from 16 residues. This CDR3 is CASSVAGDRVGTEAFF. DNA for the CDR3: TGTGCCAGCAGCGTAGCTGGGGACAGGGTTGGCACTGAAGCTTTCTTT.

CDR3 in DNA: TGTGCCAGCAAATGGACAGGGACGTCTACTTACAATGAGCAGTTCTTC. As protein: CASKWTGTSTYNEQFF. This chain connects TRBV27 to TRBJ2-1; 8 bases agree with TRBD1. This CDR3 region has 16 residues. Germline values: CDR1 MNHEY, CDR2 SMNVEV (reference sequence). V lost 7 bases and J lost 4; bases outside the gene matches: 12.

CDR3 DNA: TGTGCCATCAGTGAGCCTAGCAACACCGGGGAGCTGTTTTTT. It specifies CAISEPSNTGELFF. This sequence joins TRBV10-3 and TRBJ2-2, with D maybe TRBD2 (5 bases). The CDR3 consists of 14 residues. Germline loops: CDR1 ENHRY, CDR2 SYGVKD. Deletions cut 2 bases from V and 2 bases from J, with 6 bases between.

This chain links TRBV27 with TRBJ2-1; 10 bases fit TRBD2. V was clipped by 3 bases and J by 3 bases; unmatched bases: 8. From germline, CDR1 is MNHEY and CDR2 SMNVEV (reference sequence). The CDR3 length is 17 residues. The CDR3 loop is CASSFNPPSGSYNEQFF. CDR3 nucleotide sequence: TGTGCCAGCAGTTTCAATCCCCCTAGCGGGAGCTACAATGAGCAGTTCTTC.

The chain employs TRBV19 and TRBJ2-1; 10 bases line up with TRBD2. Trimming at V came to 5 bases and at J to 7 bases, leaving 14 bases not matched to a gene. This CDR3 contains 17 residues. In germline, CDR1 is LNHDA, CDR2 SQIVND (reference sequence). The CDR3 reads CASSGRWLAGVLNEQFF. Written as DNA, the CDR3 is TGTGCCAGTAGTGGACGTTGGCTAGCGGGAGTTTTGAATGAGCAGTTCTTC.

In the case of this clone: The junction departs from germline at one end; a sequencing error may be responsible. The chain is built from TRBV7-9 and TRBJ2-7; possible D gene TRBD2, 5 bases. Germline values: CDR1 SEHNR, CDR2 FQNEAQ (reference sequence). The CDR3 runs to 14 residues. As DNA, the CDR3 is TGTTCCAGCAGCCCCCGGAGGAGATCCTACGAGCAGTACTTC. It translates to CSSSPRRRSYEQYF. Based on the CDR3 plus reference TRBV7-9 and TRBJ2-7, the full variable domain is DTGVSQNPRHKITKRGQNVTFRCDPISEHNRLYWYRQTLGQGPEFLTYFQNEAQLEKSRLLSDRFSAERPKGSFSTLEIQRTEQGDSAMYLCSSSPRRRSYEQYFGPGTRLTVT.

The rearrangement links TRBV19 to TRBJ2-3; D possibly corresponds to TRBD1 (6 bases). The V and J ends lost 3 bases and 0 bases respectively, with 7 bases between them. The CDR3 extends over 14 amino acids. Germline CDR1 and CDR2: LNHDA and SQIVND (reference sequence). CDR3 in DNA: TGTGCCAGTAGTATCCAGGGGAGCACAGATACGCAGTATTTT. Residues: CASSIQGSTDTQYF.

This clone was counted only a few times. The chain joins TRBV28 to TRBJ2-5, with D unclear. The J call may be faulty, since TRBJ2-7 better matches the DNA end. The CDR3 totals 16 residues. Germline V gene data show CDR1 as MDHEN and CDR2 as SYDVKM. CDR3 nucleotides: TGTGCCAGCAGCCCCTCTGGGCCCGTGAGCTCCTACGAGCAGTACTTC. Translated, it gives CASSPSGPVSSYEQYF.

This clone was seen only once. The CDR3 sequence: CASSLVGRGEQPQHF. The CDR3 bases are TGTGCCAGCAGCTTGGTAGGCAGGGGGGAGCAGCCCCAGCATTTT. The chain employs TRBV5-6 and TRBJ1-5; 7 positions match TRBD1. The CDR3 consists of 15 residues. The germline gives CDR1 SGHDT, CDR2 YYEEEE. J was trimmed by 7 bases and V by 0 bases; bases with no gene match: 7.

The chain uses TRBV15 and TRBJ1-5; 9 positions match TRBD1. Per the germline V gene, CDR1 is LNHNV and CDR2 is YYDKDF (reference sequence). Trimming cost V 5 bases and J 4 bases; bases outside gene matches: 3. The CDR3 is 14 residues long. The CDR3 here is CATSLDRGNQPQHF. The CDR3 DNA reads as TGTGCCACCAGCTTAGACAGGGGGAATCAGCCCCAGCATTTT.